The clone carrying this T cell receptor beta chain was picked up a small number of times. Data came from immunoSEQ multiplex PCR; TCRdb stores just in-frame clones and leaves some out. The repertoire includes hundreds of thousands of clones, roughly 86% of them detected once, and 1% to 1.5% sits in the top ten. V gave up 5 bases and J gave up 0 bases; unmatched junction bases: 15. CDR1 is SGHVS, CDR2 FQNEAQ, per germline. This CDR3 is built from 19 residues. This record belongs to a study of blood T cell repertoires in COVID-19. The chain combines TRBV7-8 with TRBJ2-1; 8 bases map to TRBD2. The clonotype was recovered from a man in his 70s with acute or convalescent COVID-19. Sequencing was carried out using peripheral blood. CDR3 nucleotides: TGTGCCAGCAGCGACCCCCGGGGGGGTTTCGCGAGCTCCTACAATGAGCAGTTCTTC. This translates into CASSDPRGGFASSYNEQFF.